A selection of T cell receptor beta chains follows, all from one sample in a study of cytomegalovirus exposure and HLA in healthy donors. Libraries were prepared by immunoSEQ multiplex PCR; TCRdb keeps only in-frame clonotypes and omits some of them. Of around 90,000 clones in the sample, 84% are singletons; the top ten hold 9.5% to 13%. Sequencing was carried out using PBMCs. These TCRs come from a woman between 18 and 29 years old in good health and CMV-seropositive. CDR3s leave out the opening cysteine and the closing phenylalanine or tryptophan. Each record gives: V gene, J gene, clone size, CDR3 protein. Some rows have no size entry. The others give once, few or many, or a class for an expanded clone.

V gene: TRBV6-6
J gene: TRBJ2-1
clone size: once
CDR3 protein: ASSYSGNNEQF

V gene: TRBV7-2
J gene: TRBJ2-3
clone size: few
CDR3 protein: ASSLTPSGDPQY

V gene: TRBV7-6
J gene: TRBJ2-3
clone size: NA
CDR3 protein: ASSWSLADTQY

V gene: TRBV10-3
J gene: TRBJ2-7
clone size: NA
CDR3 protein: ASSPGDSGYEQY

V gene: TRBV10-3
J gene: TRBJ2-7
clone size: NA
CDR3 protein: AISESSGPNYEQY

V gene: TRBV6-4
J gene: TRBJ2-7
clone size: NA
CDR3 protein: ASSDRGGRSEQY

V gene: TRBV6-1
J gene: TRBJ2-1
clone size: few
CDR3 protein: ASNKLAGENNEQF

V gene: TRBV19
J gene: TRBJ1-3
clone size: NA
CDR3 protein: ASSPTTENTIY

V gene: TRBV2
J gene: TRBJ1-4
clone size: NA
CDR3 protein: ASSGQGATNEKLF

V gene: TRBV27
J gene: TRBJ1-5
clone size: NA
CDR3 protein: ASSRHQGAGGNQPQH

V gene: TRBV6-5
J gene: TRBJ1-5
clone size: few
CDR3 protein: ASREGGSNQPQH

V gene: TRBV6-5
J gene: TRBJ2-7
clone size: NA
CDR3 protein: ASSYGSSGGTYEQY

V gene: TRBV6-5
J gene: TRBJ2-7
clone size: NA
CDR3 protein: ASRELPGSANEQY

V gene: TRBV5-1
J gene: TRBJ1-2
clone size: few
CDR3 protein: ASSLGARDRLGYT

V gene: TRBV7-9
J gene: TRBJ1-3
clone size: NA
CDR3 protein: ASSLVRSGNTIY

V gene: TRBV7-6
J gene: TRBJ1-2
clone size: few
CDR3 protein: ASSLLPGGGYGYT

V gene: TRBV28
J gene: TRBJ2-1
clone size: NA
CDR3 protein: ASSLGLLGEQF